The 25 T cell receptor beta chains in this list originate from one sample, sequenced in a study of CD8 T cells in Susac syndrome. Roughly 0.45 to 1 ug RNA was reverse transcribed with random hexamers. Each CDR3 protein gets one entry after TCRdb re-called the immunoSEQ multiplex PCR reads with MiXCR. The sample holds a few hundred thousand distinct CDR3 sequences; 95% are singletons and the top ten take just over 0.08%. Source material: CD4+ T cells from PBMCs. The receptors derive from a human donor with multiple sclerosis.

The chain uses TRBV29-1 and TRBJ2-5; 7 nucleotides align to TRBD2. Trimming at V came to 3 bases and at J to 7 bases, leaving 8 bases not matched to a gene. From germline, CDR1 is SQVTM and CDR2 ANQGSEA. This CDR3 has 13 amino acids. The CDR3 bases are TGCAGCGTTGAGACGGGGGGATTTGGGACCCAGTACTTC. As protein: CSVETGGFGTQYF.

The chain carries TRBV23-1 and TRBJ1-2, with a possible D match to TRBD1 (5 bases). TRBV23-1 belongs to the ORF category, with a function that is uncertain. CDR3 size: 14 residues. Trimming took off 2 bases at V and 7 bases at J, with 14 bases between the two ends. The CDR3 DNA reads as TGCGCCAGCAGTCAAACCGGCCGCAGGGTTGGCTACACCTTC. This sequence encodes CASSQTGRRVGYTF.

The V and J genes are TRBV9 and TRBJ1-1, with no clear D. CDR3 size: 13 residues. Per germline, CDR1 SGDLS and CDR2 YYNGEE. V was pared by 2 bases and J by 1 base, with 6 bases between. The CDR3 is CASSVSANTEAFF. The CDR3 region has the DNA TGTGCCAGCAGCGTTTCAGCGAACACTGAAGCTTTCTTT. The entire variable domain, with the rest obtained from reference TRBV9 and TRBJ1-1, is as follows: DSGVTQTPKHLITATGQRVTLRCSPRSGDLSVYWYQQSLDQGLQFLIQYYNGEERAKGNILERFSAQQFPDLHSELNLSSLELGDSALYFCASSVSANTEAFFGQGTRLTVV.

This chain links TRBV2 with TRBJ2-5; tentatively, D is TRBD1 (6 bases). V lost 8 bases to trimming and J lost 5 bases, with 9 bases between them. Germline V gene sequence: CDR1 SNHLY, CDR2 FYNNEI. The CDR3 is 11 amino acids. This chain's CDR3 is CASGQGETQYF. The DNA for the CDR3 is TGTGCCAGCGGTCAGGGGGAGACCCAGTACTTC.

V usage is TRBV20-1 and J usage is TRBJ2-7; D unclear. The germline V and J ends were trimmed by 5 bases and 5 bases, with 4 bases remaining between them. The CDR3 length is 9 residues. The germline CDR1 and CDR2 sequences are DFQATT and SNEGSKA (reference sequence). In DNA form, the CDR3 reads TGCAGTGCTGACGACGAGCAGTACTTC. It encodes CSADDEQYF.

The rearrangement joins TRBV14 to TRBJ2-2; a possible D gene is TRBD1 (6 bases). This CDR3 is built from 15 residues. V lost 3 bases and J 5 bases, leaving 13 bases between the germline ends. Looked up from germline, CDR1 is SGHDN and CDR2 is FVKESK. In nucleotides, the CDR3 is TGTGCCAGCAGCCAGGGGGCCGGGATGACCGGGGAGCTGTTTTTT. Translated, it gives CASSQGAGMTGELFF.

The V call is TRBV30, the J call TRBJ2-3, with D possibly called TRBD1 or TRBD2 (7 bases each). The CDR3 covers 15 residues. V lost 8 bases and J 3 bases, leaving 21 bases between the germline ends. CDR1 is GTSNPN, CDR2 SVGIG, per germline (reference sequence). CDR3 residues: CARTTGRGQTDTQYF. DNA of the CDR3: TGTGCCCGAACAACAGGGAGGGGGCAAACAGATACGCAGTATTTT.

This chain links TRBV7-2 with TRBJ2-7; 9 nucleotides match TRBD1. Losses at the gene ends were 5 bases for V and 2 bases for J; bases not matched to a gene: 7. CDR3 length: 15 amino acids. Germline lookup yields CDR1 SGHTA and CDR2 FQGNSA. This CDR3 is CASSVGQGKAYEQYV. The CDR3 region has the DNA TGTGCCAGCAGCGTCGGACAGGGGAAAGCCTACGAGCAGTACGTC.

The chain uses TRBV9 and TRBJ2-3, with 8 bases fitting TRBD2. Germline values: CDR1 SGDLS, CDR2 YYNGEE. CDR3 length: 16 residues. Unmatched junction bases numbered 7, after V lost 1 base and J lost 3 bases. In DNA, the CDR3 is TGTGCCAGCAGCGTAATTGGCGGGGGGTTAACAGATACGCAGTATTTT. Its translation is CASSVIGGGLTDTQYF.

The rearrangement uses TRBV20-1 and TRBJ2-3, with D possibly being TRBD1 (6 bases). The germline CDR1 and CDR2 sequences are DFQATT and SNEGSKA (reference sequence). With 2 bases removed from V and 2 bases from J, the gap between germline ends came to 11 bases. The CDR3 has 14 residues. CDR3 in DNA: TGCAGTGCTAGACCGGGACAAAACACAGATACGCAGTATTTT. It codes for CSARPGQNTDTQYF.

This chain uses TRBV20-1 with TRBJ1-2; no definite D call. The CDR3 has 11 residues. Per germline, CDR1 DFQATT and CDR2 SNEGSKA (reference sequence). Trimming pared 6 bases from V and 3 bases from J, leaving 8 bases between. The CDR3 region has the DNA TGCAGTGCAGGGAGGGACTATGGCTACACCTTC. Protein sequence: CSAGRDYGYTF.

This chain uses TRBV5-1 with TRBJ2-7, with a possible D match to TRBD1 (6 bases). Trimming stripped 4 bases from V and 6 bases from J, with 11 bases between. There are 12 residues in the CDR3. Germline-derived CDR1 and CDR2 are SGHRS and YFSETQ. The CDR3 protein is CASSLTGTEQYV. The CDR3 DNA sequence: TGCGCCAGCAGCCTTACAGGGACCGAGCAGTACGTC.

The V gene is TRBV30, the J gene TRBJ2-1; D ambiguous. The V gene's germline CDR1 is GTSNPN and CDR2 SVGIG (reference sequence). CDR3 length: 14 residues. Trimming removed 5 bases from V and 6 bases from J, with 17 bases in between. CDR3 loop: CAWGLIGSFNEQFF. In DNA form, the CDR3 reads TGTGCCTGGGGTCTGATTGGGTCGTTCAATGAGCAGTTCTTC.

This clonotype has a single count. The V gene is TRBV5-1, the J gene TRBJ2-3; TRBD1 aligns across 7 bases. The CDR3 length is 16 residues. V dropped 0 bases and J dropped 5; count of bases not matched to a gene: 9. The germline V gene encodes CDR1 SGHRS and CDR2 YFSETQ. The CDR3 DNA reads TGCGCCAGCAGCTTGGGACAGGGAGTCCGGGTAGATACGCAGTATTTT. Encoded protein: CASSLGQGVRVDTQYF.

The genes are TRBV6-6 and TRBJ2-7, with a possible D match to TRBD2 (6 bases). This CDR3 spans 14 amino acids. Trimming left V 6 bases short and J 4 bases short, with 16 bases between. CDR1 and CDR2 from the germline V gene are MNHNY and SVGAGI (reference sequence). In DNA, the CDR3 is TGTGCCAGCAGGCTTTCGACTAGAGAGTACGAGCAGTACGTC. Its protein product is CASRLSTREYEQYV.

The chain couples TRBV3-1 to TRBJ2-7, with 8 bases that match TRBD2. Germline V lookup: CDR1 LGHDT, CDR2 YNNKEL (reference sequence). With V trimmed by 4 bases and J by 6 bases, 11 bases remained unmatched. CDR3 length equals 15 residues. The CDR3 DNA sequence: TGTGCCAGCAGCCCAGCCGGGGGGGTACGGGGCGAGCAGTACGTC. Translating it yields CASSPAGGVRGEQYV.

The chain uses TRBV15 and TRBJ1-2; D gene unclear. Per germline, CDR1 LNHNV and CDR2 YYDKDF (reference sequence). V was cut by 0 bases and J by 2 bases, with 7 bases left in between. The CDR3 contains 14 residues. The CDR3 DNA follows: TGTGCCACCAGCAGAGATCGAACGAACTATGGCTACACCTTC. Translated: CATSRDRTNYGYTF.

V and J are TRBV12-3 or TRBV12-4 and TRBJ1-2; a possible D gene is TRBD1 (5 bases). The CDR3 has 14 amino acids. The V gene lost 7 bases and the J gene lost 2 bases, with 14 bases spanning the gap. The CDR3 region is CASTLGGRNYGYTF. In DNA form, the CDR3 reads TGTGCCAGCACCCTCGGGGGGAGGAACTATGGCTACACCTTC.

The V call is TRBV12-3 or TRBV12-4, the J call TRBJ2-3; no firm D call. Trimming removed 3 bases at V and 4 bases at J, with 11 bases between. This CDR3 region has 14 residues. DNA for the CDR3: TGTGCCAGCAGTTTCGGGCAGGCTTCAGATACGCAGTATTTT. This encodes CASSFGQASDTQYF.

The genes are TRBV4-1 and TRBJ2-1; 7 nucleotides align to TRBD1. The CDR3 totals 14 residues. The J segment lost 8 bases and the V segment lost 0 bases, leaving 4 bases of the junction unmatched. Germline V gives CDR1 MGHRA, CDR2 YSYEKL. CDR3 in DNA: TGCGCCAGCAGCCAAGATCGAGGGGGCTATGAGCAGTTCTTC. It translates to CASSQDRGGYEQFF.

As for this clonotype: An end of the junction does not agree with germline; a read error may underlie this. The rearrangement uses TRBV7-7 and TRBJ2-3; the match to TRBD2 covers 10 bases. The CDR3 extends over 16 amino acids. CDR1 and CDR2 (germline): SSHAT, FNYEAQ (reference sequence). CDR3 residues: CASSLSGTSGTDTQYF. DNA for the CDR3: TGTGCTAGCAGCTTGTCCGGGACTAGCGGCACAGATACGCAGTATTTT. Supplemented by reference TRBV7-7 and TRBJ2-3, the full variable domain reads GAGVSQSPRYKVTKRGQDVTLRCDPISSHATLYWYQQALGQGPEFLTYFNYEAQPDKSGLPSDRFSAERPEGSISTLTIQRTEQRDSAMYRCASSLSGTSGTDTQYFGPGTRLTVL.

The rearrangement links TRBV27 to TRBJ1-1; 9 bases are a match to TRBD1. This CDR3 region has 14 residues. Per the germline V gene, CDR1 is MNHEY and CDR2 is SMNVEV (reference sequence). J was trimmed by 9 bases and V by 0 bases; bases with no gene match: 5. The CDR3 loop reads CASSLSTGTGQAFF. CDR3 bases: TGTGCCAGCAGTTTATCGACCGGGACAGGGCAAGCTTTCTTT.

V usage is TRBV20-1 and J usage is TRBJ1-5; no reliable D call. In germline, CDR1 is DFQATT, CDR2 SNEGSKA (reference sequence). Between the trimmed V and J ends, which lost 0 bases and 2 bases, there was a span of 5 bases. The CDR3 covers 13 residues. The CDR3 reads CSARDLRNQPQHF. CDR3 DNA sequence: TGCAGTGCTAGAGACCTCCGCAATCAGCCCCAGCATTTT.

The chain has TRBV29-1 and TRBJ2-1, with 9 bases lining up with TRBD2. Trimming cost V 4 bases and J 6 bases; bases outside gene matches: 7. Germline loops: CDR1 SQVTM, CDR2 ANQGSEA. The length of the CDR3 is 14 residues. The CDR3 sequence is CSVGLAGGLNEQFF. The CDR3 DNA is TGCAGCGTTGGTCTGGCGGGGGGGCTCAATGAGCAGTTCTTC.

This clonotype has only one observation. J is TRBJ1-1 and V is TRBV15; D remains ambiguous. This CDR3 spans 13 amino acids. Germline V gives CDR1 LNHNV, CDR2 YYDKDF (reference sequence). The V end lost 3 bases, the J end lost 1 base, and 6 bases lay between the germline ends. CDR3 nucleotide sequence: TGTGCCACCAGCAGTGGCAGGAACACTGAAGCTTTCTTT. Protein sequence: CATSSGRNTEAFF. Together with reference TRBV15 and TRBJ1-1, the CDR3 gives the full variable domain: DAMVIQNPRYQVTQFGKPVTLSCSQTLNHNVMYWYQQKSSQAPKLLFHYYDKDFNNEADTPDNFQSRRPNTSFCFLDIRSPGLGDTAMYLCATSSGRNTEAFFGQGTRLTVV.